These 7 T cell receptor beta chains were sequenced from one sample in a study of OX40 agonist ivuxolimab in advanced cancers. Method: immunoSEQ multiplex PCR; TCRdb's copy keeps in-frame clones and lacks some. The sample has around 41,000 clones; around 89% are singletons. Material: CD4+ or CD8+ T cells sorted from blood, obtained in a trial of the OX40 agonist ivuxolimab. The receptors come from an adult with an advanced solid tumor such as melanoma, head and neck, liver or kidney cancer.

This chain links TRBV7-3 with TRBJ2-1; D unresolved. V shed 5 bases and J shed 5 bases, with 10 bases lying between them. The V gene's germline CDR1 is SGHTA and CDR2 FQGTGA. The CDR3 runs 13 residues. In DNA form, the CDR3 reads TGTGCCAGCAGCAGGGATTTCAACAATGAGCAGTTCTTC. This encodes CASSRDFNNEQFF.

The J gene is TRBJ2-2, the V gene TRBV10-3; 7 positions match TRBD2. J gave up 2 bases and V 7 bases, and 10 bases lay outside the gene matches. The CDR3 contains 16 residues. Germline V gene data show CDR1 as ENHRY and CDR2 as SYGVKD. CDR3 region: CAIKRTGTINTGELFF. As DNA, the CDR3 is TGTGCCATCAAGCGCACTGGGACTATCAACACCGGGGAGCTGTTTTTT.

This chain links TRBV9 with TRBJ2-5, with no clear D. The CDR3 runs 15 residues. V gave up 0 bases and J gave up 5 bases, with 14 bases separating them. In germline, CDR1 is SGDLS, CDR2 YYNGEE. CDR3 bases: TGTGCCAGCAGCGTAGGGGGTCCCAAAGTCGAGACCCAGTACTTC. Protein: CASSVGGPKVETQYF.

V usage is TRBV15 and J usage is TRBJ1-1; possible D gene TRBD1, 5 bases. The CDR3 is 12 amino acids. Trimming left V 5 bases short and J 1 base short, with 5 bases between. Per the germline V gene, CDR1 is LNHNV and CDR2 is YYDKDF (reference sequence). The CDR3 DNA sequence: TGTGCCACCAGCGGGACGAACACTGAAGCTTTCTTT. It yields the protein CATSGTNTEAFF.

This chain links TRBV5-1 with TRBJ1-1; 11 positions agree with TRBD1. The CDR3 is 15 amino acids. The germline V gene has CDR1 SGHRS and CDR2 YFSETQ. Trimming cost V 4 bases and J 11 bases; bases outside gene matches: 13. CDR3 sequence: CASSQAVGTGGLAFF. Written as DNA, the CDR3 is TGCGCCAGCAGCCAGGCGGTGGGGACAGGGGGGCTGGCTTTCTTT.

This chain connects TRBV14 to TRBJ1-1; tentative D call: TRBD1 (5 bases). Germline-derived CDR1 and CDR2 are SGHDN and FVKESK. V was pared by 4 bases and J by 8 bases, with 11 bases between. The CDR3 extends over 12 amino acids. CDR3 sequence: CASSLDYREAFF. The CDR3 region has the DNA TGTGCCAGCAGCCTAGATTACAGGGAAGCTTTCTTT.

This chain uses TRBV6-6 with TRBJ2-7, with a tentative D call TRBD1 (6 bases). Trimming left V 2 bases short and J 4 bases short, with 9 bases between. The CDR3 is made up of 13 amino acids. Germline V CDR1 and CDR2: MNHNY, SVGAGI (reference sequence). The CDR3 bases are TGTGCCAGCAGTTACGACAGGAAGTACGAGCAGTACTTC. It codes for CASSYDRKYEQYF.